This entry features one T cell receptor (beta chain) sequence. This receptor's antigen is unknown. No base quality information exists; no much larger clone differs at one position. This sample was taken from a study of T cell changes during pregnancy in multiple sclerosis (dated by TCRdb to the late 2010s). A note on the overall study: The study looked at changes in the T cell repertoire across pregnancy in women with multiple sclerosis.

The library came from the immunoSEQ multiplex PCR assay. Held by TCRdb, this immuneACCESS table contains in-frame sequences only and omits some clones. Under half of the omission traces to an unresolved V gene where checked; the cause of the rest is unknown. The sample table shows under 130,000 clones, and more than 85% are seen once. About 3.2% of the sample belongs to the ten largest clones. The CDR1 and CDR2 encoded by the germline V gene are SNHLY and FYNNEI. Taken from cysteine to phenylalanine, the CDR3 has 15 residues. CDR3 DNA only is kept here, 45 bases in frame from base 1. V lost 7 bases and J lost 5 bases, and the count of bases not matched to a germline gene is 11.

The chain couples TRBV2 to TRBJ2-5, with 9 junctional bases fitting TRBD2. This TCR derives from a female donor with multiple sclerosis, enrolled in a pregnancy study. Sequenced material: peripheral blood, taken after pregnancy. CDR3 reads: CASIRRGGAGETQYF. In nucleotide form, the sequence is TGTGCCAGCATTCGCCGCGGGGGGGCGGGTGAGACCCAGTACTTC. The variable domain in full, with residues beyond the CDR3 obtained from the reference TRBV2 and TRBJ2-5 genes, is EPEVTQTPSHQVTQMGQEVILRCVPISNHLYFYWYRQILGQKVEFLVSFYNNEISEKSEIFDDQFSVERPDGSNFTLKIRSTKLEDSAMYFCASIRRGGAGETQYFGPGTRLLVL.